The 6 T cell receptor beta chains below were found in one sample sequenced in a study of shared clonotypes between healthy human individuals. The protocol was immunoSEQ multiplex PCR, while the TCRdb copy is restricted to in-frame clones and leaves out a portion. The sample lists over a million clones, around 97% seen once, with approximately 1% in the top ten. Input material: naive CD4+ T cells sorted from blood. The sample's subset: CD45RA+ positively selected. Every receptor here comes from a man in his thirties or forties in good health.

V usage is TRBV7-2 and J usage is TRBJ2-5, with D perhaps matching TRBD1 or TRBD2 (5 bases each). Trimming pared 4 bases from V and 0 bases from J, leaving 9 bases between. CDR3 size: 14 residues. Germline CDR1 SGHTA, CDR2 FQGNSA. The CDR3 sequence is CASSWGRDQETQYF. Here the CDR3 DNA reads TGTGCCAGCAGCTGGGGACGGGACCAAGAGACCCAGTACTTC.

The chain carries TRBV7-2 and TRBJ2-1; 15 bases align to TRBD2. The length of the CDR3 is 19 residues. CDR1 and CDR2 (germline): SGHTA, FQGNSA. V gave up 8 bases and J gave up 7 bases; unmatched junction bases: 18. The CDR3 loop reads CASSGRAGGLAGGSNEQFF. CDR3 coding DNA: TGTGCCAGCTCGGGACGGGCAGGGGGACTAGCGGGAGGAAGTAATGAGCAGTTCTTC.

The chain employs TRBV28 and TRBJ2-7; TRBD1 matches 9 bases. The CDR3 loop spans 16 amino acids. Trimming cost V 7 bases and J 3 bases; bases outside gene matches: 13. Germline CDR1 reads MDHEN; CDR2 reads SYDVKM. CDR3: CASTTLIQGAYYEQYF. The CDR3, as DNA: TGTGCCAGCACCACGCTAATACAGGGGGCTTACTACGAGCAGTACTTC.

The chain joins TRBV13 to TRBJ2-7; 11 bases align to TRBD2. Germline loops: CDR1 PRHDT, CDR2 FYEKMQ (reference sequence). The CDR3 extends over 18 amino acids. J was trimmed by 6 bases and V by 3 bases; bases with no gene match: 16. Here the CDR3 DNA reads TGTGCCAGCAGCTTCGGGACAGATACTAGCGGGAGAATGCCCGAGCAGTACTTC. It is translated as CASSFGTDTSGRMPEQYF.

The chain links TRBV4-1 to TRBJ2-3; tentative D call: TRBD2 (5 bases). V lost 1 base to trimming and J lost 5 bases, with 7 bases between them. Germline CDR1 is MGHRA and CDR2 is YSYEKL. The CDR3 spans 13 residues. The CDR3 is CASSQGRLDTQYF. In DNA, the CDR3 is TGCGCCAGCAGCCAAGGGAGGCTAGATACGCAGTATTTT.

This chain connects TRBV4-1 to TRBJ2-1, with D possibly TRBD1 on 5 matching bases. Trimming took off 2 bases at V and 1 base at J, with 9 bases between the two ends. The CDR3 length is 15 residues. Germline-derived CDR1 and CDR2 are MGHRA and YSYEKL. DNA of the CDR3: TGCGCCAGCAGCCAAAAAGGGGATTCCTACAATGAGCAGTTCTTC. Its protein is CASSQKGDSYNEQFF.